This TCR beta chain appears in the sequencing data of a study of CD8+CD57+ T cells in acquired aplastic anemia. Researchers used genomic DNA as the template to profile TCR beta VDJ and CDR3. TCRdb reprocessed the reads with MiXCR, giving one entry per CDR3 protein. The sample shows 150,000 to 200,000 distinct CDR3 sequences, under 70% of them seen only once. V trimming: 8 bases; J trimming: 3 bases; junction bases outside the gene matches: 6. Germline CDR1 reads SQVTM; CDR2 reads ANQGSEA. CDR3 length: 12 residues. The sequence came from a human donor with severe aplastic anemia or a healthy control (not recorded which). Sequenced material: sorted CD4+, CD8+, or CD8+CD57+ T cells (not recorded which) from PBMCs. The gene calls are TRBV29-1 and TRBJ2-7, with 8 bases aligning to TRBD2. CDR3 sequence (DNA): TGCAGCTGGGGCGGGGGGAGCTACGAGCAGTACTTC. The encoded protein is CSWGGGSYEQYF.